Each of the 16 T cell receptor beta chains below was sequenced from the same sample in a study of blood T cell repertoires in COVID-19. Clones were sequenced by immunoSEQ multiplex PCR, and TCRdb holds only the in-frame ones, with some missing. The sample yields 80,000 to 95,000 clones, around 84% seen once. Sequencing was done on a sample of peripheral blood. These receptor sequences come from a woman older than 75 in a cohort sampled during active or convalescent COVID-19.

The gene calls are TRBV14 and TRBJ2-7; D perhaps matches TRBD1 (5 bases). Trimming removed 4 bases from V and 4 bases from J, with 8 bases in between. The germline V gene has CDR1 SGHDN and CDR2 FVKESK. The CDR3 covers 12 residues. CDR3 in amino acids: CASSRDSYEQYV. The CDR3 DNA is TGTGCCAGCAGCCGAGACAGTTACGAGCAGTACGTC.

This chain joins TRBV7-6 and TRBJ2-2; D not certain. This CDR3 comprises 13 residues. The germline CDR1 and CDR2 sequences are SGHVS and FNYEAQ. V shed 2 bases and J shed 6 bases, with 7 bases lying between them. The CDR3 DNA follows: TGTGCCAGCAGCTTAATCGGGTCCGGGGAGCTGTTTTTT. It translates to CASSLIGSGELFF. The whole variable domain, filled in from reference TRBV7-6 and TRBJ2-2, reads GAGVSQSPRYKVTKRGQDVALRCDPISGHVSLYWYRQALGQGPEFLTYFNYEAQQDKSGLPNDRFSAERPEGSISTLTIQRTEQRDSAMYRCASSLIGSGELFFGEGSRLTVL.

There are a few counts of this clone. V is TRBV30 and J is TRBJ1-6, with D maybe TRBD1 (6 bases). From germline, CDR1 is GTSNPN and CDR2 SVGIG (reference sequence). Trimming left V 3 bases short and J 4 bases short, with 13 bases between. The CDR3 consists of 15 residues. This CDR3 is CAWSPQGNYNSPLHF. DNA of the CDR3: TGTGCCTGGAGCCCGCAGGGGAATTATAATTCACCCCTCCACTTT.

The chain combines TRBV28 with TRBJ1-1; the D gene is possibly TRBD1 (6 bases). V lost 1 base and J lost 13, with 22 bases in between. CDR3 length equals 15 residues. Germline values: CDR1 MDHEN, CDR2 SYDVKM. The CDR3 loop is CASSLLAGATNGGFF. CDR3 coding DNA: TGTGCCAGCAGTTTATTGGCAGGGGCTACGAACGGAGGTTTCTTT.

The chain has TRBV5-5 and TRBJ2-7; D gene uncertain. The CDR3 consists of 12 residues. V was trimmed by 3 bases and J by 6 bases, leaving 10 bases between them. The germline gives CDR1 SGHKS, CDR2 YYEKEE (reference sequence). The CDR3 DNA follows: TGTGCCAGCAGCTGGCAAGTCCCCGAGCAGTACTTC. Translation: CASSWQVPEQYF. Together with reference TRBV5-5 and TRBJ2-7, the CDR3 gives the full variable domain: DAGVTQSPTHLIKTRGQQVTLRCSPISGHKSVSWYQQVLGQGPQFIFQYYEKEERGRGNFPDRFSARQFPNYSSELNVNALLLGDSALYLCASSWQVPEQYFGPGTRLTVT.

V usage is TRBV21-1 and J usage is TRBJ1-1; TRBD1 is taken as the D call from the table, unchecked against the DNA. TRBV21-1 is noted as a pseudogene. The CDR3 extends over 14 amino acids. The CDR3 reads CASSRDIMNTEAFF. The CDR3 DNA is TGTGCCAGCAGCAGGGACATAATGAACACTGAAGCTTTCTTT.

CDR3 in amino acids: CASSVRVPKATNEKLFF. The DNA for the CDR3 is TGTGCCAGCAGCGTCAGGGTCCCCAAGGCAACTAATGAAAAACTGTTTTTT. The rearrangement joins TRBV11-2 to TRBJ1-4; perhaps TRBD1 as D (5 bases). V gave up 5 bases and J gave up 0 bases, with 16 bases separating them. Germline lookup yields CDR1 SGHAT and CDR2 FQNNGV. This CDR3 has 17 amino acids.

J is TRBJ2-5 and V is TRBV28; 10 nucleotides agree with TRBD2. CDR1 is MDHEN and CDR2 is SYDVKM in the germline V gene. The length of the CDR3 is 15 residues. The junction had 6 bases not matched to a gene; V was cut back by 6 bases and J by 2 bases. The chain's CDR3 is CASRGSGRLQETQYF. CDR3 coding DNA: TGTGCCAGCAGGGGTAGCGGGAGGCTACAAGAGACCCAGTACTTC.

The rearrangement uses TRBV3-1 (or the pseudogene TRBV3-2) and TRBJ2-5; tentatively, D is TRBD2 (6 bases). Germline V gene sequence: CDR1 LGHDT, CDR2 YNNKEL (reference sequence). The CDR3 sequence is 16 residues long. The V end lost 0 bases, the J end lost 5 bases, and 16 bases lay between the germline ends. CDR3 sequence reads: CASSQDRGKSQETQYF. The CDR3 nucleotides read TGTGCCAGCAGCCAAGACCGCGGGAAGAGCCAGGAGACCCAGTACTTC.

The chain carries TRBV7-2 and TRBJ2-5, with 8 nucleotides matching TRBD2. The CDR3 has 14 residues. Germline assignment: CDR1 SGHTA and CDR2 FQGNSA. The V gene end was trimmed by 1 base and the J gene end by 4 bases; junction bases not matched to a gene: 2. CDR3 region: CASSLGSGRETQYF. CDR3 in DNA: TGTGCCAGCAGCTTAGGGAGCGGGAGAGAGACCCAGTACTTC.

The rearrangement joins TRBV11-3 to TRBJ1-2; 12 bases agree with TRBD1. Trimming at V came to 3 bases and at J to 7 bases, leaving 6 bases not matched to a gene. Germline values: CDR1 SGHNT, CDR2 YENEEA. The CDR3 contains 15 residues. The CDR3 reads CASSFTGTGGSGYTF. As DNA, the CDR3 is TGTGCCAGCAGCTTCACCGGGACAGGGGGCTCTGGCTACACCTTC.

V is TRBV7-3 and J is TRBJ1-2; a weak D match, TRBD1 (5 bases). The V end was cut by 5 bases, the J end by 7 bases, with 17 bases between. There are 14 residues in the CDR3. The germline CDR1 and CDR2 sequences are SGHTA and FQGTGA. The CDR3 sequence: CASSPRYRTSGYTF. For the CDR3, the DNA is TGTGCCAGCAGCCCTCGTTACAGGACGTCTGGCTACACCTTC. Based on the CDR3 plus reference TRBV7-3 and TRBJ1-2, the full variable domain is GAGVSQTPSNKVTEKGKYVELRCDPISGHTALYWYRQSLGQGPEFLIYFQGTGAADDSGLPNDRFFAVRPEGSVSTLKIQRTERGDSAVYLCASSPRYRTSGYTFGSGTRLTVV.

A few counts support this clone. The chain employs TRBV28 and TRBJ2-1; TRBD1 might be the D (5 bases). The length of the CDR3 is 16 residues. Germline CDR1 is MDHEN and CDR2 is SYDVKM. Trimming pared 2 bases from V and 1 base from J, leaving 12 bases between. The CDR3 nucleotides read TGTGCCAGCAGTTTAAATCCCCAGGGTTCCTACAATGAGCAGTTCTTC. Translated, it gives CASSLNPQGSYNEQFF.

This chain connects TRBV7-9 to TRBJ2-2, with D maybe TRBD2 (6 bases). The CDR3 spans 14 residues. V gave up 4 bases and J gave up 11 bases, with 17 bases separating them. The V gene's germline CDR1 is SEHNR and CDR2 FQNEAQ (reference sequence). Here the CDR3 reads CASSSPTSGRELFF. CDR3 DNA sequence: TGTGCCAGCAGCTCTCCGACCAGCGGGCGCGAGCTGTTTTTT.

The rearrangement links TRBV3-1 (or the pseudogene TRBV3-2) to TRBJ2-1, with 11 bases lining up with TRBD2. The CDR3 loop spans 16 amino acids. The germline gives CDR1 LGHDT, CDR2 YNNKEL (reference sequence). V shed 0 bases, J shed 7 bases, and the junction held 5 bases outside the gene matches. The CDR3 sequence is CASSQDWASGRNEQFF. The DNA of the CDR3 is TGTGCCAGCAGCCAAGATTGGGCTAGCGGGAGGAATGAGCAGTTCTTC.

J is TRBJ1-2 and V is TRBV7-6, with TRBD1 identical over 8 bases. The CDR3 runs to 14 residues. In germline, CDR1 is SGHVS, CDR2 FNYEAQ. The J segment lost 8 bases and the V segment lost 5 bases, leaving 10 bases of the junction unmatched. CDR3 sequence: CASSRTGILGGYTF. The CDR3 nucleotides are TGTGCCAGCAGCAGGACAGGGATCTTAGGCGGCTACACCTTC. The full variable domain, with the rest looked up from reference TRBV7-6 and TRBJ1-2, is GAGVSQSPRYKVTKRGQDVALRCDPISGHVSLYWYRQALGQGPEFLTYFNYEAQQDKSGLPNDRFSAERPEGSISTLTIQRTEQRDSAMYRCASSRTGILGGYTFGSGTRLTVV.